Following are 27 T cell receptor beta chains from one sample sequenced in a study of cytomegalovirus exposure and HLA in healthy donors. Amplification used 60 Vbeta primers and 13 Jbeta primers. The method was immunoSEQ multiplex PCR; TCRdb's version includes in-frame clones alone and lacks a portion of them. In the table there are around 150,000 clones, about 70% of which are singletons. Sequenced sample: PBMCs. These receptors all stem from a man in his late teens or twenties in good health and CMV-seronegative.

The chain employs TRBV19 and TRBJ2-1; 7 nucleotides agree with TRBD2. The V gene's germline CDR1 is LNHDA and CDR2 SQIVND (reference sequence). V was pared by 3 bases and J by 6 bases, with 2 bases of the junction left unmatched. The CDR3 totals 13 residues. The CDR3 region is CASSMGGGNEQFF. The CDR3 DNA reads as TGTGCCAGTAGTATGGGCGGGGGCAATGAGCAGTTCTTC.

The chain couples TRBV6-5 to TRBJ2-1, with TRBD2 matching 8 bases. CDR3 length equals 16 residues. Germline V gene lookup returns CDR1 MNHEY and CDR2 SVGAGI. With V trimmed by 2 bases and J by 6 bases, 9 bases remained unmatched. The CDR3 is CASSYRGGTRINEQFF. The CDR3 nucleotides are TGTGCCAGCAGTTACAGGGGCGGGACTAGGATCAATGAGCAGTTCTTC.

This chain joins TRBV19 and TRBJ2-1; D remains ambiguous. The V and J ends lost 5 bases and 2 bases respectively, with 13 bases between them. The CDR3 spans 15 residues. Per the germline V gene, CDR1 is LNHDA and CDR2 is SQIVND (reference sequence). CDR3 bases: TGTGCCAGTAGTCCGCCCTCAGATACCTACAATGAGCAGTTCTTC. Amino acid sequence: CASSPPSDTYNEQFF.

V and J are TRBV7-2 and TRBJ2-7; D is undetermined. With 5 bases removed from V and 0 bases from J, the gap between germline ends came to 8 bases. The length of the CDR3 is 13 residues. The germline gives CDR1 SGHTA, CDR2 FQGNSA. Here the CDR3 reads CASSQVSSYEQYF. The CDR3, as DNA: TGTGCCAGCAGCCAAGTTAGCTCCTACGAGCAGTACTTC. Using reference TRBV7-2 and TRBJ2-7 for the parts outside the CDR3, the full variable domain is GAGVSQSPSNKVTEKGKDVELRCDPISGHTALYWYRQSLGQGLEFLIYFQGNSAPDKSGLPSDRFSAERTGGSVSTLTIQRTQQEDSAVYLCASSQVSSYEQYFGPGTRLTVT.

This clone showed up just a few times. The rearrangement uses TRBV5-1 and TRBJ1-1, with D possibly matching TRBD1 (6 bases). The CDR3 spans 15 residues. The germline V and J ends were trimmed by 4 bases and 4 bases, with 17 bases remaining between them. Germline V gives CDR1 SGHRS, CDR2 YFSETQ. The CDR3, as DNA: TGCGCCAGCAGCCCACTACAGGGAAGTAGCACTGAAGCTTTCTTT. Translated, it gives CASSPLQGSSTEAFF.

This chain uses TRBV5-1 with TRBJ1-2, with D possibly matching TRBD1 (6 bases). The germline V gene has CDR1 SGHRS and CDR2 YFSETQ. V was trimmed by 4 bases and J by 4 bases, leaving 8 bases between them. There are 12 residues in the CDR3. In nucleotides, the CDR3 is TGCGCCAGCAGCCTGGACAGCTATGGCTACACCTTC. Translated, it gives CASSLDSYGYTF.

V gene TRBV30 combines with J gene TRBJ1-1; D perhaps matches TRBD1 (5 bases). This CDR3 has 13 residues. In germline, CDR1 is GTSNPN, CDR2 SVGIG (reference sequence). V lost 1 base, J lost 1 base, and 7 bases lay in between. CDR3 sequence: CAWSATENTEAFF. In DNA form, the CDR3 reads TGTGCCTGGAGTGCGACAGAGAACACTGAAGCTTTCTTT.

V gene TRBV6-1 combines with J gene TRBJ1-2, with TRBD1 as a possible D gene (6 bases). The CDR3 length is 15 residues. Germline loops: CDR1 MNHNS, CDR2 SASEGT. With 7 bases removed from V and 0 bases from J, the gap between germline ends came to 15 bases. CDR3 amino acids: CASKTGVLANYGYTF. In nucleotides, the CDR3 is TGTGCCAGCAAGACAGGAGTTTTAGCTAACTATGGCTACACCTTC.

The V gene is TRBV10-2, the J gene TRBJ1-1; no clear D gene. The ends were cut back, 3 bases at V and 12 bases at J, with 17 bases in the middle. The germline V gene has CDR1 WSHSY and CDR2 SAAADI. CDR3 length equals 13 residues. The CDR3 reads CASSDGQVRKSFF. The CDR3 DNA is TGCGCCAGCAGTGATGGGCAGGTCCGCAAGTCTTTCTTT.

The chain recombines TRBV5-1 with TRBJ2-3, with 7 bases aligning to TRBD1. The CDR3 is 14 amino acids. Germline assignment: CDR1 SGHRS and CDR2 YFSETQ. The J segment lost 5 bases and the V segment lost 4 bases, leaving 7 bases of the junction unmatched. CDR3 amino acids: CASSPGSGGDTQYF. The DNA of the CDR3 is TGCGCCAGCAGCCCAGGATCAGGGGGAGATACGCAGTATTTT. Based on the CDR3 plus reference TRBV5-1 and TRBJ2-3, the full variable domain is KAGVTQTPRYLIKTRGQQVTLSCSPISGHRSVSWYQQTPGQGLQFLFEYFSETQRNKGNFPGRFSGRQFSNSRSEMNVSTLELGDSALYLCASSPGSGGDTQYFGPGTRLTVL.

The chain links TRBV5-1 to TRBJ2-7, with TRBD2 as a possible D gene (7 bases). Trimming removed 4 bases from V and 3 bases from J, with 26 bases in between. CDR3 length equals 18 residues. Germline CDR1 is SGHRS and CDR2 is YFSETQ. CDR3 sequence: CASSRTSSTRGGFYEQYF. The CDR3 nucleotides read TGCGCCAGCAGCAGGACCAGCAGCACGAGGGGGGGGTTCTACGAGCAGTACTTC.

V and J are TRBV5-1 and TRBJ1-4, with TRBD1 matching 7 bases. Trimming cost V 0 bases and J 3 bases; bases outside gene matches: 5. This CDR3 is built from 16 residues. The germline V gene has CDR1 SGHRS and CDR2 YFSETQ. In DNA form, the CDR3 reads TGCGCCAGCAGCTTGGCCAACAGGGGAGCTAATGAAAAACTGTTTTTT. This codes for CASSLANRGANEKLFF.

This chain links TRBV4-1 with TRBJ2-2, with D maybe TRBD1 (6 bases). Germline assignment: CDR1 MGHRA and CDR2 YSYEKL. The CDR3 has 16 residues. V lost 4 bases and J 1 base, leaving 13 bases between the germline ends. The CDR3 DNA reads TGCGCCAGCAGCCCGGGACATCAACTGAACACCGGGGAGCTGTTTTTT. Its translation: CASSPGHQLNTGELFF.

V and J are TRBV29-1 and TRBJ2-7; TRBD1 is a possible D gene (5 bases). The V end lost 0 bases, the J end lost 6 bases, and 9 bases lay between the germline ends. The CDR3 totals 12 residues. The germline CDR1 and CDR2 sequences are SQVTM and ANQGSEA. The CDR3 bases are TGCAGCGTTGAAGATGGGGCACCCGAGCAGTACTTC. Translating it yields CSVEDGAPEQYF.

V gene TRBV4-1 combines with J gene TRBJ1-1; D perhaps matches TRBD1 (6 bases). Germline V lookup: CDR1 MGHRA, CDR2 YSYEKL. The CDR3 extends over 15 amino acids. The V gene lost 3 bases and the J gene lost 7 bases, with 18 bases spanning the gap. CDR3 loop: CASSQIWGLRYEAFF. The CDR3 DNA sequence: TGCGCCAGCAGCCAGATATGGGGGCTTCGGTATGAAGCTTTCTTT.

This clone turned up a few times. The chain joins TRBV28 to TRBJ2-7, with 7 bases aligning to TRBD1. Germline CDR1 reads MDHEN; CDR2 reads SYDVKM. V dropped 5 bases and J dropped 3; count of bases not matched to a gene: 10. The CDR3 runs to 15 residues. The DNA for the CDR3 is TGTGCCAGCAGTGACGTACCGGGACAGATCTACGAGCAGTACTTC. Protein product: CASSDVPGQIYEQYF.

The chain recombines TRBV6-6 with TRBJ2-3; 9 nucleotides align to TRBD2. Germline CDR1 is MNHNY and CDR2 is SVGAGI (reference sequence). Germline trimming cut 6 bases from V and 1 base from J; bases unmatched to any gene: 5. The CDR3 totals 15 residues. For the CDR3, the DNA is TGTGCCAGCAGCGGGACTAGCAGACGCACAGATACGCAGTATTTT. Translating gives CASSGTSRRTDTQYF.

The sample holds one count of this clone. The rearrangement uses TRBV6-1 and TRBJ2-2; TRBD2 matches 11 bases. Germline loops: CDR1 MNHNS, CDR2 SASEGT. The CDR3 spans 15 residues. The V gene end was trimmed by 6 bases and the J gene end by 9 bases; junction bases not matched to a gene: 9. Here the CDR3 DNA reads TGTGCCAGCAGCCCGACTAGCGGGAATGAAAGGGAGCTGTTTTTT. Its translation: CASSPTSGNERELFF.

Comment on this clone: Other DNA sequences within the sample encode an identical CDR3. J is TRBJ1-3 and V is TRBV15; D possibly corresponds to TRBD1 (5 bases). This CDR3 is 15 amino acids long. Trimming took 0 bases from V and 1 from J, leaving 7 bases between them. Germline CDR1 and CDR2: LNHNV and YYDKDF (reference sequence). CDR3 in DNA: TGTGCCACCAGCAGAGATCGGGGGTCTGGAAACACCATATATTTT. This sequence encodes CATSRDRGSGNTIYF.

V gene TRBV5-1 combines with J gene TRBJ2-2; 7 nucleotides line up with TRBD1. V shed 0 bases, J shed 5 bases, and the junction held 7 bases outside the gene matches. This CDR3 has 16 amino acids. CDR1 and CDR2 from the germline V gene are SGHRS and YFSETQ. CDR3 in amino acids: CASSLATGPLTGELFF. For the CDR3, the DNA is TGCGCCAGCAGCTTGGCGACAGGGCCCCTGACCGGGGAGCTGTTTTTT.

The chain couples TRBV9 to TRBJ2-3; a possible D gene is TRBD2 (6 bases). V was trimmed by 3 bases and J by 2 bases, leaving 10 bases between them. The CDR3 contains 14 residues. CDR1 and CDR2 (germline): SGDLS, YYNGEE. The CDR3 coding sequence is TGTGCCAGCAGCGCGAGGGGACTCACAGATACGCAGTATTTT. This codes for CASSARGLTDTQYF. Combining the CDR3 with reference TRBV9 and TRBJ2-3 gives the whole variable domain DSGVTQTPKHLITATGQRVTLRCSPRSGDLSVYWYQQSLDQGLQFLIQYYNGEERAKGNILERFSAQQFPDLHSELNLSSLELGDSALYFCASSARGLTDTQYFGPGTRLTVL.

This chain uses TRBV2 with TRBJ2-2; 10 bases agree with TRBD1. Trimming cost V 6 bases and J 7 bases; bases outside gene matches: 5. The germline V gene encodes CDR1 SNHLY and CDR2 FYNNEI. The length of the CDR3 is 14 residues. The CDR3 spells CASRTTGGSGELFF. DNA for the CDR3: TGTGCCAGCAGGACGACAGGGGGCAGCGGGGAGCTGTTTTTT.

The CDR3 sequence: CAWSVMGPLQETQYF. The DNA for the CDR3 is TGTGCCTGGAGTGTAATGGGCCCGCTCCAAGAGACCCAGTACTTC. The chain links TRBV30 to TRBJ2-5, with unresolved D. The length of the CDR3 is 15 residues. Trimming removed 0 bases from V and 1 base from J, with 12 bases in between. Germline CDR1 reads GTSNPN; CDR2 reads SVGIG (reference sequence). The full variable domain, with the rest looked up from reference TRBV30 and TRBJ2-5, is SQTIHQWPATLVQPVGSPLSLECTVEGTSNPNLYWYRQAAGRGLQLLFYSVGIGQISSEVPQNLSASRPQDRQFILSSKKLLLSDSGFYLCAWSVMGPLQETQYFGPGTRLLVL.

V and J are TRBV7-2 and TRBJ1-1; no definite D call. V was shortened by 3 bases and J by 0 bases, with 5 bases between the two germline ends. This CDR3 contains 13 residues. Germline V lookup: CDR1 SGHTA, CDR2 FQGNSA. The CDR3 DNA is TGTGCCAGCAGCTTTTATATGAACACTGAAGCTTTCTTT. It specifies CASSFYMNTEAFF.

This clone was seen just once. The chain employs TRBV19 and TRBJ2-7; tentatively, D is TRBD2 (6 bases). This CDR3 has 13 residues. The V and J ends lost 7 bases and 6 bases respectively, with 16 bases between them. The germline V gene has CDR1 LNHDA and CDR2 SQIVND (reference sequence). As DNA, the CDR3 is TGTGCCAGTAAGGGTTCGGGAGAAGCCGAGCAGTACTTC. It specifies CASKGSGEAEQYF.

The chain has TRBV7-8 and TRBJ2-6; 8 positions agree with TRBD1. The CDR3 totals 17 residues. CDR1 SGHVS and CDR2 FQNEAQ come from the germline V gene. With V trimmed by 4 bases and J by 0 bases, 5 bases remained unmatched. The chain's CDR3 is CASSSGQASSGANVLTF. In DNA form, the CDR3 reads TGTGCCAGCAGCTCGGGACAGGCTAGCTCTGGGGCCAACGTCCTGACTTTC.

This chain connects TRBV11-3 to TRBJ1-1; TRBD1 might be the D (5 bases). The CDR3 is made up of 14 amino acids. Germline V gives CDR1 SGHNT, CDR2 YENEEA. V lost 0 bases, J lost 4 bases, and 9 bases lay in between. CDR3 in amino acids: CASSLDWGVTEAFF. For the CDR3, the DNA is TGTGCCAGCAGCTTAGATTGGGGGGTCACTGAAGCTTTCTTT.